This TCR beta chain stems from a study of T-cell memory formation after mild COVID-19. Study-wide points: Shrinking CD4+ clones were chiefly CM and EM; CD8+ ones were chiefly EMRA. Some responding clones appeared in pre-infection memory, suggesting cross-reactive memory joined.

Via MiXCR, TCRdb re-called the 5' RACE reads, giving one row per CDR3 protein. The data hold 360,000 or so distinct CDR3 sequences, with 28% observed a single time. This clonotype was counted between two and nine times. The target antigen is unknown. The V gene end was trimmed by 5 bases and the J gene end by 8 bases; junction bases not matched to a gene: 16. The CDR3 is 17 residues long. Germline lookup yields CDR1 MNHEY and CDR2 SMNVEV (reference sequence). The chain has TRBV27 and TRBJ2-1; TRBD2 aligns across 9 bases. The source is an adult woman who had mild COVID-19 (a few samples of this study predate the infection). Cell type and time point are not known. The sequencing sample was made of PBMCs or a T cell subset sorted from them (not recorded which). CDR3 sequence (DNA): TGTGCCAGCAGTGTCGTCCCCCCTAGCGGGGTGGGGGATGAGCAGTTCTTC. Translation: CASSVVPPSGVGDEQFF.